This is a list of T cell receptor beta chains from one sample in a study of blood T cell repertoires in COVID-19. Sequencing was performed with immunoSEQ multiplex PCR; in TCRdb, only in-frame clones are kept and a portion is missing. Counted here are approximately 150,000 clones, roughly 85% occurring once; the ten biggest clones make up under 6%. Specimen: peripheral blood. Source of these receptors: a human donor in a cohort sampled during active COVID-19. Both conserved end residues are part of each CDR3. A D gene is named only where the DNA matches it firmly. Not all rows give a size; the values are once, few, many and, for expanded clones, a class.

size	V	D	J	CDR3	DNA
NA	TRBV28	NA	TRBJ1-1	CASSSLVRTRDTEAFF	TGTGCCAGCAGTTCGCTAGTCCGGACGAGGGACACTGAAGCTTTCTTT
NA	TRBV12-3/TRBV12-4	NA	TRBJ2-3	CASSPRETDTQYF	TGTGCCAGCAGTCCCCGGGAGACAGATACGCAGTATTTT
NA	TRBV7-9	TRBD1	TRBJ1-6	CASSRRDSFSMSLHF	TGTGCCAGCAGCCGAAGGGACAGTTTTTCTATGTCCCTCCACTTT
NA	TRBV7-3	NA	TRBJ2-7	CASAREKGEQYF	TGTGCCAGCGCCCGGGAAAAAGGCGAGCAGTACTTC
NA	TRBV6-6	NA	TRBJ1-1	CASSRPRIGRTIDTEAFF	TGTGCCAGCAGTCGACCACGCATAGGACGGACTATTGACACTGAAGCTTTCTTT
once	TRBV5-1	TRBD2	TRBJ2-1	CASSSLAGGSRHNEQFF	TGCGCCAGCAGCTCTTTAGCGGGAGGGAGCAGGCACAATGAGCAGTTCTTC
few	TRBV3-1/TRBV3-2	NA	TRBJ2-7	CASSHSRGTYEQYF	TGTGCCAGCAGCCATTCAAGGGGGACGTACGAGCAGTACTTC
NA	TRBV7-6	TRBD1	TRBJ2-3	CASAVEASKTGAYTDTQYF	TGTGCCAGCGCCGTAGAAGCCTCTAAGACAGGGGCCTACACAGATACGCAGTATTTT
NA	TRBV9	NA	TRBJ1-2	CASSGTGRVTYGYTF	TGTGCCAGCAGCGGCACAGGGAGGGTCACGTATGGCTACACCTTC
NA	TRBV3-1/TRBV3-2	NA	TRBJ2-7	CASSHQYEQYF	TGTGCCAGCAGCCATCAATACGAGCAGTACTTC
NA	TRBV5-1	TRBD2	TRBJ2-7	CASSPGTSGGYEQYF	TGCGCCAGCAGCCCCGGGACTAGCGGGGGTTACGAGCAGTACTTC
once	TRBV11-3	TRBD1	TRBJ2-3	CASTRQGITDTQYF	TGTGCCAGCACCAGACAGGGGATCACAGATACGCAGTATTTT
NA	TRBV2	TRBD2	TRBJ2-5	CASSGTSGARETQYF	TGTGCCAGCAGTGGGACTAGCGGAGCTCGGGAGACCCAGTACTTC
NA	TRBV11-3	NA	TRBJ2-7	CASASPGMVGEQYF	TGTGCCAGCGCCTCGCCGGGGATGGTGGGGGAGCAGTACTTC
NA	TRBV18	TRBD1	TRBJ2-7	CASSPPTGGLSEQYF	TGTGCCAGCTCACCACCTACAGGGGGGTTGAGCGAGCAGTACTTC
NA	TRBV10-3	TRBD1	TRBJ1-4	CAIGGTANLAEKLFF	TGTGCCATCGGGGGGACAGCAAATTTGGCTGAAAAACTGTTTTTT
NA	TRBV19	NA	TRBJ1-2	CASSMVTVGYTF	TGTGCCAGTAGTATGGTGACAGTTGGCTACACCTTC
NA	TRBV9	NA	TRBJ2-2	CASRRLFTGELFF	TGTGCCAGCAGAAGACTATTCACCGGGGAGCTGTTTTTT
few	TRBV4-1	NA	TRBJ1-4	CASSQAHGATNEKLFF	TGCGCCAGCAGCCAAGCCCACGGGGCAACTAATGAAAAACTGTTTTTT
NA	TRBV19	NA	TRBJ1-4	CASSGGPVSEKLFF	TGTGCCAGTAGTGGAGGGCCCGTTTCGGAAAAACTGTTTTTT
NA	TRBV29-1	TRBD2	TRBJ2-2	CSARLARTGELFF	TGCAGCGCGAGACTAGCCCGCACCGGGGAGCTGTTTTTT
NA	TRBV27	TRBD1	TRBJ1-6	CASSLLQGNNSPLHF	TGTGCCAGCAGTTTGCTACAGGGGAATAATTCACCCCTCCACTTT
NA	TRBV19	NA	TRBJ1-2	CASSIPSGKSGYGYTF	TGTGCCAGTAGTATCCCATCGGGGAAAAGCGGATATGGCTACACCTTC
once	TRBV19	TRBD2	TRBJ2-7	CASSPGLGPYEQYF	TGTGCCAGTAGTCCGGGACTAGGCCCCTACGAGCAGTACTTC
NA	TRBV19	TRBD1	TRBJ1-5	CARYYRGRQPQHF	TGTGCCCGTTACTACAGGGGCAGGCAGCCCCAGCATTTT
NA	TRBV30	TRBD2	TRBJ2-3	CAWTGTSGGRQYF	TGTGCCTGGACCGGGACTAGCGGGGGACGGCAGTATTTT
NA	TRBV27	TRBD1	TRBJ1-6	CASGTGNSPLHF	TGTGCCAGTGGGACAGGGAATTCACCCCTCCACTTT
NA	TRBV18	NA	TRBJ1-1	CASSPGHNTEAFF	TGTGCCAGCTCACCAGGGCATAACACTGAAGCTTTCTTT
NA	TRBV6-5	TRBD1	TRBJ2-7	CASSPGQGSYEQYF	TGTGCCAGCAGTCCGGGACAGGGTTCCTACGAGCAGTACTTC
NA	TRBV7-2	NA	TRBJ2-7	CASSPGAGAYEQYF	TGTGCCAGCAGCCCAGGGGCGGGGGCCTACGAGCAGTACTTC
NA	TRBV11-3	TRBD1	TRBJ2-7	CASSLGTVYEQYF	TGTGCCAGCAGCTTGGGGACAGTTTACGAGCAGTACTTC
NA	TRBV28	TRBD1	TRBJ2-7	CASSFRGQSSSYEQYF	TGTGCCAGCAGTTTTAGGGGACAGTCTTCCTCCTACGAGCAGTACTTC
once	TRBV10-3	NA	TRBJ1-1	CAISESNTETEAFF	TGTGCCATCAGTGAGTCGAACACGGAGACTGAAGCTTTCTTT
NA	TRBV19	NA	TRBJ2-7	CASSKTGRTYEQYF	TGTGCCAGTAGTAAGACAGGGAGGACCTACGAGCAGTACTTC
NA	TRBV30	NA	TRBJ1-5	CAWSAGLSNQPQHF	TGTGCCTGGAGTGCAGGGCTTAGCAATCAGCCCCAGCATTTT
once	TRBV28	TRBD1	TRBJ1-2	CASSLDRGGPYGGYTF	TGTGCCAGCAGTTTAGACAGGGGGGGTCCCTATGGAGGCTACACCTTC
NA	TRBV30	NA	TRBJ1-1	CAWSVGGVSSTEAFF	TGTGCCTGGAGTGTCGGGGGGGTCTCGAGCACTGAAGCTTTCTTT
NA	TRBV18	NA	TRBJ1-2	CASSPQQGWNPNYGYTF	TGTGCCAGCTCACCACAGCAGGGTTGGAACCCTAACTATGGCTACACCTTC
NA	TRBV13	TRBD2	TRBJ2-5	CASSSPGREETQYF	TGTGCCAGCAGCTCCCCGGGGAGGGAAGAGACCCAGTACTTC
NA	TRBV19	NA	TRBJ2-7	CARRRGAPYEQYF	TGTGCCCGCCGCCGGGGAGCCCCCTACGAGCAGTACTTC
NA	TRBV6-1	TRBD1	TRBJ2-7	CASSALPGQFSYEQYF	TGTGCCAGCAGTGCTTTACCGGGACAGTTCTCCTACGAGCAGTACTTC
NA	TRBV18	TRBD2	TRBJ2-5	CASSPPSGRTQETQYF	TGTGCCAGCTCACCACCGAGCGGGAGGACCCAAGAGACCCAGTACTTC
NA	TRBV3-1/TRBV3-2	TRBD2	TRBJ2-7	CASSQDRILAGREQYF	TGTGCCAGCAGCCAAGATCGGATCCTAGCGGGGAGGGAGCAGTACTTC
NA	TRBV5-5	TRBD1	TRBJ1-4	CASSPQGAPGEKLFF	TGTGCCAGCAGCCCCCAGGGGGCTCCGGGAGAAAAACTGTTTTTT
once	TRBV5-1	NA	TRBJ1-2	CASRVGGQGTLYGYTF	TGCGCCAGCAGAGTGGGAGGGCAGGGCACTCTCTATGGCTACACCTTC